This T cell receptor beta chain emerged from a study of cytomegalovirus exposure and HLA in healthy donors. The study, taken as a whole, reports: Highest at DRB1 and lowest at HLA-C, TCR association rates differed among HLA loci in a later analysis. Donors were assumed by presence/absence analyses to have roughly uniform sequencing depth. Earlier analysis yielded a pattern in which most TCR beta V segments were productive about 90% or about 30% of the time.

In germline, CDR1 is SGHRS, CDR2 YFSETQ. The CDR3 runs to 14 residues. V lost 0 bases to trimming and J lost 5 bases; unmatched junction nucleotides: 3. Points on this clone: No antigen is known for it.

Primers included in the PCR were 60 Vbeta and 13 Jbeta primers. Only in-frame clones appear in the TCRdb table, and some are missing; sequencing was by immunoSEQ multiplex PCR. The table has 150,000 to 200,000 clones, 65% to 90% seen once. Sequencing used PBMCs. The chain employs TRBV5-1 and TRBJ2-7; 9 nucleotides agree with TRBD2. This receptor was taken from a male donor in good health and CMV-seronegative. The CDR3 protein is CASSLGGGANEQYF. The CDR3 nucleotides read TGCGCCAGCAGCTTGGGCGGGGGGGCGAACGAGCAGTACTTC.